This T cell receptor beta chain was captured by sequencing in a study of blood T cell repertoires in COVID-19. Study-level background: Sources were T cells, B-cell-depleted T cells, or PBMCs; the material itself was cDNA or gDNA.

Germline V CDR1 and CDR2: SGHDN, FVKESK. This CDR3 spans 14 amino acids. The authors' processing: Using reference gene primer amplification, nucleated cell counts were estimated. Measured with immunoSEQ multiplex PCR; TCRdb has only the in-frame clones, and not every one. V, J and clone size reflect that table, while D and trimming were determined from the DNA. The table lists about 60,000 clones, approximately 88% of them singletons. On this clone itself: The junction does not match germline at one end; this may be a read error.

This chain links TRBV14 with TRBJ2-4; the D gene is possibly TRBD2 (7 bases). The origin of this receptor is a human donor in a cohort sampled during active COVID-19. What was sequenced was peripheral blood. The CDR3 loop is CASSQGTKGGPLHF. The CDR3 DNA reads as TGTGCCAGCAGCCAAGGGACTAAGGGGGGGCCCCTGCACTTC.